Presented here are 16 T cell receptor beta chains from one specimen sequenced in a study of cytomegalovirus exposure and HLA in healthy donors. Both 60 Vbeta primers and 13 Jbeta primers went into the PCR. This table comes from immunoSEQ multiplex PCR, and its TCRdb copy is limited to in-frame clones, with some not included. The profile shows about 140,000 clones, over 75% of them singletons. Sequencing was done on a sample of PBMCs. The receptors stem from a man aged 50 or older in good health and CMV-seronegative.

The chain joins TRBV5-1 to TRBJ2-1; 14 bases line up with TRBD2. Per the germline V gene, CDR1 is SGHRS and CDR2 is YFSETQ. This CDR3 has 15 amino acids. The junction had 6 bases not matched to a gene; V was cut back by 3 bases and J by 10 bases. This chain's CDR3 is CASSWGLAGVEEQFF. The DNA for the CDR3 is TGCGCCAGCAGCTGGGGACTAGCGGGAGTAGAAGAGCAGTTCTTC.

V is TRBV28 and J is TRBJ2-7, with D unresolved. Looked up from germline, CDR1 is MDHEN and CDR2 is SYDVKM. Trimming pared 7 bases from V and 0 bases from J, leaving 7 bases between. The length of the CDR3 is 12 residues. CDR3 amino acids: CASTRSSYEQYF. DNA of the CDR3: TGTGCCAGCACAAGGAGCTCCTACGAGCAGTACTTC. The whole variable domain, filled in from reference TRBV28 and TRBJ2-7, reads DVKVTQSSRYLVKRTGEKVFLECVQDMDHENMFWYRQDPGLGLRLIYFSYDVKMKEKGDIPEGYSVSREKKERFSLILESASTNQTSMYLCASTRSSYEQYFGPGTRLTVT.

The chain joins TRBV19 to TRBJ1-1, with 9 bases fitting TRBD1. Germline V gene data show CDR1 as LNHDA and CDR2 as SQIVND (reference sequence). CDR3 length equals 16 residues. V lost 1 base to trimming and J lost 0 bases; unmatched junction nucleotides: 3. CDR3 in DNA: TGTGCCAGTAGTATAGGCGGGGACAGGGTGAACACTGAAGCTTTCTTT. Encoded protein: CASSIGGDRVNTEAFF. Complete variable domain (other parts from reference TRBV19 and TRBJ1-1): DGGITQSPKYLFRKEGQNVTLSCEQNLNHDAMYWYRQDPGQGLRLIYYSQIVNDFQKGDIAEGYSVSREKKESFPLTVTSAQKNPTAFYLCASSIGGDRVNTEAFFGQGTRLTVV.

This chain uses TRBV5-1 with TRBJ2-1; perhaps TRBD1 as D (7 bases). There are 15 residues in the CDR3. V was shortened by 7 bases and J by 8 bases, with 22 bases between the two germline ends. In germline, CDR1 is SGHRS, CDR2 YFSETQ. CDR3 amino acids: CASHPGQGGVHEQFF. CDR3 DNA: TGCGCCAGCCACCCCGGGCAGGGGGGAGTCCATGAGCAGTTCTTC.

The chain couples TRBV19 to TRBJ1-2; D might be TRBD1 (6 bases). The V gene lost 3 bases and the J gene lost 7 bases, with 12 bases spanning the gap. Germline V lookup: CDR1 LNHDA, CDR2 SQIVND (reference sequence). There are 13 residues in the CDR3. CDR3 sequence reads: CASSIPGAGGYTF. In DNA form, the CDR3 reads TGTGCCAGTAGTATTCCAGGGGCTGGTGGCTACACCTTC.

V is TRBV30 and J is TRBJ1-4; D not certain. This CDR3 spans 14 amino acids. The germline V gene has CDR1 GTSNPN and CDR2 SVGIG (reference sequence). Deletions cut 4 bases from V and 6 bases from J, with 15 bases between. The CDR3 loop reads CAWTRGRSDEKLFF. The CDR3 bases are TGTGCCTGGACCAGAGGAAGGTCGGATGAAAAACTGTTTTTT.

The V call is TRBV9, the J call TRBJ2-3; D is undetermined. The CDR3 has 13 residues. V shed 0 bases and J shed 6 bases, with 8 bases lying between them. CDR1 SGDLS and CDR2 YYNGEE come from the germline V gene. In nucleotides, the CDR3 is TGTGCCAGCAGCGTAGAAACAGTCGATACGCAGTATTTT. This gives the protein CASSVETVDTQYF.

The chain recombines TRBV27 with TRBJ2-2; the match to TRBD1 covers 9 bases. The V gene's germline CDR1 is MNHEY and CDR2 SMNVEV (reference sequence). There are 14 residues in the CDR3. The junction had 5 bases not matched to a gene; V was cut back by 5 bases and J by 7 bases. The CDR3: CASSGTGWGGELFF. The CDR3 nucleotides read TGTGCCAGCAGTGGGACAGGGTGGGGCGGGGAGCTGTTTTTT.

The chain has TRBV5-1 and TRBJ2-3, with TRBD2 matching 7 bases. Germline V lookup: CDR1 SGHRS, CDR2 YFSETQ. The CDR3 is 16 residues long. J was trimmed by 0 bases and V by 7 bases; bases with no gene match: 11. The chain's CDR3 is CASARGSGISTDTQYF. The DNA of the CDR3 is TGCGCCAGCGCCCGAGGAAGCGGGATTAGCACAGATACGCAGTATTTT.

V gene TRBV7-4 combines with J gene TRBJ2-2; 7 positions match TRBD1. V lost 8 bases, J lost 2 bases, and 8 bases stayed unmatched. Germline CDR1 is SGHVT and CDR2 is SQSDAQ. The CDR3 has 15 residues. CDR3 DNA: TGTGCCAGCTATCCCCGGGACAGAAACACCGGGGAGCTGTTTTTT. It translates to CASYPRDRNTGELFF.

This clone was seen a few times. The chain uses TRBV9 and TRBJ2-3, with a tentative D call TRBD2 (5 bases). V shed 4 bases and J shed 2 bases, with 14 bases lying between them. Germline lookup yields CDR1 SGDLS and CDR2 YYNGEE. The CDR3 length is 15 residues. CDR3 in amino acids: CASSFSDSPTDTQYF. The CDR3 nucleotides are TGTGCCAGCAGCTTCTCGGACTCCCCCACAGATACGCAGTATTTT.

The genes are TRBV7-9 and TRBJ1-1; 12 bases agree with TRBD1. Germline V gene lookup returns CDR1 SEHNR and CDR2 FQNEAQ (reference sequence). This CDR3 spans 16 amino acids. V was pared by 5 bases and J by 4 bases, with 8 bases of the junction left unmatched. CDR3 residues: CASSLRDRGLRTEAFF. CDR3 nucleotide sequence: TGTGCCAGCAGCCTACGGGACAGGGGGCTACGCACTGAAGCTTTCTTT.

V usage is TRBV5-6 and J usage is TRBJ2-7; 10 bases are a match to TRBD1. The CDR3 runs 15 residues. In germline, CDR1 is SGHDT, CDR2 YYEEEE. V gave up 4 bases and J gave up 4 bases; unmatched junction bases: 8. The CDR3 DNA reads TGTGCCAGCAGCCCTTCAATGGACAGGGGGTACGAGCAGTACTTC. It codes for CASSPSMDRGYEQYF.

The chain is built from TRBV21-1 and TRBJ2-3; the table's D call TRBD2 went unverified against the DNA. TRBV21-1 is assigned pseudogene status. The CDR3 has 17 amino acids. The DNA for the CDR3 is TGTGCCAGCAGCAAAGGGCAGACTTTATCTAGCACAGATACGCAGTATTTT. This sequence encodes CASSKGQTLSSTDTQYF.

The CDR3 DNA follows: TGTGCCAGCAGCTCTGGACAGGGGAACTATGGCTACACCTTC. Its translation is CASSSGQGNYGYTF. The chain uses TRBV5-6 and TRBJ1-2; TRBD1 matches at 9 bases. This CDR3 contains 14 residues. The V and J ends lost 3 bases and 2 bases, in that order; junction bases with no gene match: 2. Per germline, CDR1 SGHDT and CDR2 YYEEEE.

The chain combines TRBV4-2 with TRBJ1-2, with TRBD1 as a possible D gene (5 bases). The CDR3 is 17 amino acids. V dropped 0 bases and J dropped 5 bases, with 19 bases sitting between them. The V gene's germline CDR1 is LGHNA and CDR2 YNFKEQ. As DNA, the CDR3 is TGTGCCAGCAGCCAAGATAGAGAGGCAGGGAGGAGGTATGGCTACACCTTC. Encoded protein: CASSQDREAGRRYGYTF.